This T cell receptor (beta chain) was sequenced for a study of beta chain features in type 1 diabetes. Study-wide findings and caveats: TCRB CDR3s were moderately but significantly shorter in Type 1 diabetes patients in all four CD4+ subsets.

Reverse transcription of all isolated RNA meant that expressed TCRB transcripts were sequenced. Assay: immunoSEQ multiplex PCR; the TCRdb copy retains only in-frame clones and omits some. The top ten clones hold around 0.9% of a sample with over 150,000 clones, less than 9.5% of them seen once. The CDR3 spans 14 residues. CDR1 is LNHDA, CDR2 SQIVND, per germline (reference sequence). There are a few counts of this clone. No antigen is known for it. The germline gene is not matched at one end of the junction; a read error may be the cause. The sequence came from a woman in her forties with type 1 diabetes. The sample comprised central memory CD4+ T cells from blood. The V call is TRBV19, the J call TRBJ1-1, with D perhaps TRBD1 (6 bases). The CDR3 region is CASSIGQMNSEAFF. CDR3 DNA sequence: TGTGCCAGTAGTATCGGACAGATGAACTCTGAAGCTTTCTTT.